This TCR beta chain was obtained from a study of beta chain features in type 1 diabetes. Each of the sorted populations had a purity greater than 95%. Expressed TCRB transcripts were sequenced, since all the RNA that had been isolated was reverse transcribed. The method was immunoSEQ multiplex PCR; TCRdb's version includes in-frame clones alone and lacks a portion of them. Here the sample spans about 660,000 clones, about 14% being singletons. Study-wide points: A greater similarity of naive, central memory and Treg TCRB repertoires was seen among patients than among healthy donors. Fewer junction insertions and more nucleotide deletions appeared in type 1 diabetes patients. In every one of the four CD4+ subsets, TCRB CDR3s were moderately but significantly shorter in Type 1 diabetes patients.

V was trimmed by 6 bases and J by 7 bases, leaving 7 bases between them. Germline CDR1 and CDR2: SGHTA and FQGNSA. The length of the CDR3 is 11 residues. This clone was seen a handful of times. What it recognizes is unknown. This receptor was taken from a man in his late teens or twenties with type 1 diabetes. The chain is built from TRBV7-2 and TRBJ2-1; D uncertain. Sequencing input: naive CD4+ T cells from blood. Here the CDR3 DNA reads TGTGCCAGCAGTGCCGGGAATGAGCAGTTCTTC. Translation: CASSAGNEQFF. The whole variable domain, filled in from reference TRBV7-2 and TRBJ2-1, reads GAGVSQSPSNKVTEKGKDVELRCDPISGHTALYWYRQSLGQGLEFLIYFQGNSAPDKSGLPSDRFSAERTGGSVSTLTIQRTQQEDSAVYLCASSAGNEQFFGPGTRLTVL.